The clone carrying this T cell receptor beta chain has only a few counts. The antigen remains undetermined. Combining a sample-barcoded 5' primer with a J-beta primer mix, a second PCR ran for roughly 6 to 12 cycles. Using its own MiXCR run on the 5' RACE reads, TCRdb lists one record per CDR3 protein. Seen here are 700,000 to 900,000 distinct CDR3 sequences, roughly 50% observed once, and the top ten hold approximately 40%. No fewer than 6 micrograms of total RNA were isolated from every sample. The data stem from a study of blood T cells in healthy people across ages. From germline, CDR1 is MGHDK and CDR2 SYGVNS. This CDR3 contains 14 residues. V gave up 8 bases and J gave up 7 bases; unmatched junction bases: 6. The study, taken as a whole, reports: When one million T cells were used, diversity estimates were thought to be underestimates. It was found that TCR beta diversity correlated strongly with the percentage of naive T cells.

Sequencing input: blood. The TCR comes from a man older than 75 in good health. V and J are TRBV25-1 and TRBJ1-6; TRBD1 matches at 9 bases. In DNA, the CDR3 is TGTGCCAGCCACAGGGGGCAGTGGAATTCACCCCTCCACTTT. This sequence encodes CASHRGQWNSPLHF. The whole variable domain, remainder taken from reference TRBV25-1 and TRBJ1-6, is EADIYQTPRYLVIGTGKKITLECSQTMGHDKMYWYQQDPGMELHLIHYSYGVNSTEKGDLSSESTVSRIRTEHFPLTLESARPSHTSQYLCASHRGQWNSPLHFGNGTRLTVT.